The subject of this entry is one T cell receptor beta chain. Its antigen is undetermined. Looked up from germline, CDR1 is ENHRY and CDR2 is SYGVKD. V was clipped by 4 bases and J by 6 bases; unmatched bases: 12. The CDR3 covers 17 residues. The record originates from a study of beta chain features in type 1 diabetes. Study-wide findings and caveats: Any HLA-type effect on TCRB rearrangement remained unresolved here. There were fewer insertions and more deletions at the VDJ junctions of type 1 diabetes patients.

Every isolated RNA sample was fully reverse transcribed, so sequencing captured expressed TCRB transcripts. Here immunoSEQ multiplex PCR was the method, and the copy in TCRdb shows in-frame clones only, minus some. The table has 120,000 to 150,000 clones, 10% seen once. The V gene is TRBV10-3, the J gene TRBJ2-1, with 10 bases identical to TRBD1. Sample: naive CD4+ T cells from blood. The TCR sequence derives from a young man in good health. The CDR3 region has the DNA TGTGCCATCAGTGGGCGTAGTTCGGGACAGGGGATCAATGAGCAGTTCTTC. It specifies CAISGRSSGQGINEQFF.